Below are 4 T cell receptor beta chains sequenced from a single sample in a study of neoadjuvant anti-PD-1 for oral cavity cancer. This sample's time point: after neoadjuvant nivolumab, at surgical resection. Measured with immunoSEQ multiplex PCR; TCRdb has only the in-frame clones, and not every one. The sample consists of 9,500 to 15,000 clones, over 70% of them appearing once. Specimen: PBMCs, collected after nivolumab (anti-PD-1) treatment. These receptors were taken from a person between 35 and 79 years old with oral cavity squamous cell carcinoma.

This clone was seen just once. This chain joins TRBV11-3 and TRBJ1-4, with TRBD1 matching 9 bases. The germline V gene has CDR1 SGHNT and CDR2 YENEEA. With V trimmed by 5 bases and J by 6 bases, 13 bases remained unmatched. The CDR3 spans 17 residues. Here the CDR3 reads CASSPGQGSGRDEKLFF. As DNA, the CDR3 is TGTGCCAGCAGCCCAGGACAGGGGAGTGGCCGCGATGAAAAACTGTTTTTT.

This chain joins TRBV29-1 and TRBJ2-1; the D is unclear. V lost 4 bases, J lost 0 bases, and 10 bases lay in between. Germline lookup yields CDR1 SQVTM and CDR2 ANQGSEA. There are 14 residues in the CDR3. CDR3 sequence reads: CSVVGGSSYNEQFF. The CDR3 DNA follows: TGCAGCGTTGTTGGCGGCAGCTCCTACAATGAGCAGTTCTTC.

CDR3 in amino acids: CASSLQWGRNTEAFF. For the CDR3, the DNA is TGTGCCAGCAGCCTCCAGTGGGGCCGGAACACTGAAGCTTTCTTT. The chain is built from TRBV5-4 and TRBJ1-1; D is perhaps TRBD1 (5 bases). Looked up from germline, CDR1 is SGHNT and CDR2 is YYREEE (reference sequence). Trimming removed 4 bases at V and 1 base at J, with 14 bases between. The CDR3 sequence is 15 residues long.

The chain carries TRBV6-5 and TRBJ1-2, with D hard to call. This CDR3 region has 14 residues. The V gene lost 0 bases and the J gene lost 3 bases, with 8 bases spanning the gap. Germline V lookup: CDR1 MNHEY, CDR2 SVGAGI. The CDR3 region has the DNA TGTGCCAGCAGTTACTCGACGGCGCACTATGGCTACACCTTC. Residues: CASSYSTAHYGYTF.